Below are 21 T cell receptor beta chains sequenced from a single sample in a study of blood T cell repertoires in COVID-19. Produced via immunoSEQ multiplex PCR; TCRdb's table is partial and in-frame only. Of roughly 26,000 clones in the sample, approximately 93% were seen once. The specimen sequenced was peripheral blood. Receptor source: a human donor with active COVID-19. The donor label of this sample is uncertain.

The V gene is TRBV18, the J gene TRBJ1-6; D is possibly TRBD1 (5 bases). This CDR3 spans 16 amino acids. Trimming left V 8 bases short and J 6 bases short, with 20 bases between. The germline V gene has CDR1 KGHSH and CDR2 LQKENI. Written as DNA, the CDR3 is TGTGCCAGCGCAACAAGCGGTGGCGGGACTAATTCACCCCTCCACTTT. It translates to CASATSGGGTNSPLHF.

This clone was recorded only once. The gene calls are TRBV3-1 (or the pseudogene TRBV3-2) and TRBJ2-3; D possibly corresponds to TRBD1 (6 bases). Germline V gene sequence: CDR1 LGHDT, CDR2 YNNKEL (reference sequence). The CDR3 covers 16 residues. Trimming took off 4 bases at V and 0 bases at J, with 14 bases between the two ends. This chain's CDR3 is CASSPWTETSTDTQYF. CDR3 DNA: TGTGCCAGCAGCCCTTGGACAGAAACTAGCACAGATACGCAGTATTTT.

The gene calls are TRBV6-6 and TRBJ2-7; 9 positions agree with TRBD1. The CDR3 contains 15 residues. Germline lookup yields CDR1 MNHNY and CDR2 SVGAGI (reference sequence). V shed 7 bases and J 9 bases; nucleotides not matched to a gene: 16. This CDR3 is CASTFPGQGRRGQYF. The CDR3 DNA follows: TGTGCCAGCACCTTCCCGGGACAGGGTCGTCGAGGGCAGTACTTC.

The chain is built from TRBV18 and TRBJ2-5, with 9 bases aligning to TRBD2. V lost 2 bases to trimming and J lost 0 bases; unmatched junction nucleotides: 10. This CDR3 contains 18 residues. Germline CDR1 KGHSH, CDR2 LQKENI. This chain's CDR3 is CASSPTVAGVGYQETQYF. DNA of the CDR3: TGTGCCAGCTCACCAACGGTAGCGGGAGTAGGGTACCAAGAGACCCAGTACTTC.

The V gene is TRBV5-4, the J gene TRBJ2-5; the match to TRBD1 covers 9 bases. V trimming: 0 bases; J trimming: 1 base; junction bases outside the gene matches: 7. Germline V gene sequence: CDR1 SGHNT, CDR2 YYREEE (reference sequence). The CDR3 sequence is 17 residues long. Here the CDR3 reads CASSLAGQGTFQETQYF. In DNA, the CDR3 is TGTGCCAGCAGCTTGGCAGGACAGGGGACCTTCCAAGAGACCCAGTACTTC.

This clone occurred a few times. V usage is TRBV15 and J usage is TRBJ2-3; maybe TRBD2 (5 bases). The V end lost 0 bases, the J end lost 5 bases, and 12 bases lay between the germline ends. The germline V gene encodes CDR1 LNHNV and CDR2 YYDKDF (reference sequence). CDR3 length equals 15 residues. DNA of the CDR3: TGTGCCACCAGCAGAGATCCCGGGGAAGGAGATACGCAGTATTTT. The encoded protein is CATSRDPGEGDTQYF.

This clone has only a few counts. The chain has TRBV2 and TRBJ1-5; 8 bases agree with TRBD1. J was trimmed by 6 bases and V by 5 bases; bases with no gene match: 9. Per germline, CDR1 SNHLY and CDR2 FYNNEI. There are 15 residues in the CDR3. CDR3 in DNA: TGTGCCAGCAGTCCCAGGGGGCTTGGTGGTCAGCCCCAGCATTTT. Amino acid sequence: CASSPRGLGGQPQHF.

V usage is TRBV29-1 and J usage is TRBJ2-1, with no clear D. In germline, CDR1 is SQVTM, CDR2 ANQGSEA. The CDR3 consists of 13 residues. Trimming removed 6 bases at V and 6 bases at J, with 15 bases between. CDR3 nucleotide sequence: TGCAGCGTCAATAACGCGAAAAGCAATGAGCAGTTCTTC. It yields the protein CSVNNAKSNEQFF.

The V call is TRBV6-5, the J call TRBJ1-2, with 7 positions matching TRBD1. The CDR3 has 16 amino acids. The germline V gene encodes CDR1 MNHEY and CDR2 SVGAGI. V was clipped by 1 base and J by 2 bases; unmatched bases: 7. This chain's CDR3 is CASSYLGQPKNYGYTF. CDR3 nucleotide sequence: TGTGCCAGCAGTTACTTGGGACAGCCCAAAAACTATGGCTACACCTTC.

The chain carries TRBV7-8 and TRBJ2-1, with D possibly being TRBD2 (6 bases). Germline-derived CDR1 and CDR2 are SGHVS and FQNEAQ. V was clipped by 1 base and J by 10 bases, with 8 bases between them. The CDR3 consists of 12 residues. CDR3 in amino acids: CASSLVRGEQFF. The DNA of the CDR3 is TGTGCCAGCAGCTTAGTCCGGGGGGAGCAGTTCTTC. Variable domain in full (rest from reference TRBV7-8 and TRBJ2-1): GAGVSQSPRYKVAKRGQDVALRCDPISGHVSLFWYQQALGQGPEFLTYFQNEAQLDKSGLPSDRFFAERPEGSVSTLKIQRTQQEDSAVYLCASSLVRGEQFFGPGTRLTVL.

The V and J genes are TRBV9 and TRBJ2-1; D is perhaps TRBD2 (6 bases). Trimming removed 2 bases at V and 10 bases at J, with 13 bases between. CDR1 and CDR2 (germline): SGDLS, YYNGEE. The CDR3 consists of 13 residues. The CDR3 DNA sequence: TGTGCCAGCAGCGTGAGCCCAGCGGGCGAGCAGTTCTTC. Translated, it gives CASSVSPAGEQFF. Using reference TRBV9 and TRBJ2-1 for the parts outside the CDR3, the full variable domain is DSGVTQTPKHLITATGQRVTLRCSPRSGDLSVYWYQQSLDQGLQFLIQYYNGEERAKGNILERFSAQQFPDLHSELNLSSLELGDSALYFCASSVSPAGEQFFGPGTRLTVL.

The chain joins TRBV18 to TRBJ2-3; TRBD2 agrees at 11 bases. With 0 bases clipped from V and 3 bases from J, the junction kept 2 bases outside the gene matches. The CDR3 is 16 amino acids. Germline CDR1 KGHSH, CDR2 LQKENI. CDR3 in DNA: TGTGCCAGCTCACCACCGCTAGCGGGAGGTACAGATACGCAGTATTTT. As protein: CASSPPLAGGTDTQYF.

This rearrangement joins TRBV19 to TRBJ2-1, with TRBD2 matching 13 bases. Trimming cost V 9 bases and J 8 bases; bases outside gene matches: 13. Looked up from germline, CDR1 is LNHDA and CDR2 is SQIVND (reference sequence). The CDR3 length is 16 residues. The CDR3 protein is CARLRGLAGRFDEQFF. DNA of the CDR3: TGTGCCAGGCTTCGGGGACTAGCGGGAAGGTTCGATGAGCAGTTCTTC.

The rearrangement joins TRBV29-1 to TRBJ2-5; 11 nucleotides line up with TRBD1. CDR1 SQVTM and CDR2 ANQGSEA come from the germline V gene. V was pared by 7 bases and J by 4 bases, with 5 bases of the junction left unmatched. The CDR3 has 13 residues. The CDR3 region is CSERTGGGETQYF. DNA for the CDR3: TGCAGCGAGCGGACAGGGGGCGGAGAGACCCAGTACTTC.

The rearrangement links TRBV5-1 to TRBJ2-1; 9 nucleotides align to TRBD2. This CDR3 spans 14 amino acids. Germline-derived CDR1 and CDR2 are SGHRS and YFSETQ. The trim removed 5 bases at V and 5 bases at J, leaving 5 bases unmatched. CDR3 in amino acids: CASSTSGYNNEQFF. The CDR3 DNA sequence: TGCGCCAGCAGTACTAGCGGGTACAACAATGAGCAGTTCTTC.

This chain joins TRBV10-2 and TRBJ2-3; 8 nucleotides agree with TRBD1. CDR1 is WSHSY and CDR2 is SAAADI in the germline V gene. The CDR3 loop spans 15 amino acids. The V segment lost 10 bases and the J segment 5 bases; nucleotides outside the gene matches: 14. CDR3 in DNA: TGCGCCACTTCCGAGGAGGGACAGGCTGGAGATACGCAGTATTTT. Residues: CATSEEGQAGDTQYF.

V gene TRBV6-4 combines with J gene TRBJ1-1; 7 nucleotides agree with TRBD1. The CDR3 is 12 residues long. CDR1 is MRHNA, CDR2 SNTAGT, per germline. V shed 5 bases, J shed 5 bases, and the junction held 2 bases outside the gene matches. The CDR3 DNA follows: TGTGCCAGCAGTCAGACAGGGACTGAAGCTTTCTTT. Translation: CASSQTGTEAFF.

This clone showed up just a few times. The rearrangement uses TRBV5-1 and TRBJ2-7; maybe TRBD1 (6 bases). The length of the CDR3 is 15 residues. V was trimmed by 4 bases and J by 1 base, leaving 15 bases between them. The germline V gene encodes CDR1 SGHRS and CDR2 YFSETQ. The CDR3 reads CASSETGHSSYEQYF. In DNA form, the CDR3 reads TGCGCCAGCAGCGAGACGGGACACTCATCCTACGAGCAGTACTTC.

The chain combines TRBV28 with TRBJ1-5; D is perhaps TRBD1 (5 bases). The V end was cut by 6 bases, the J end by 3 bases, with 9 bases between. The CDR3 is made up of 13 amino acids. Per the germline V gene, CDR1 is MDHEN and CDR2 is SYDVKM. The DNA for the CDR3 is TGTGCCAGCAGGGGGCTCAACAATCAGCCCCAGCATTTT. Translated, it gives CASRGLNNQPQHF. Drawing the rest from reference TRBV28 and TRBJ1-5, the complete variable domain is DVKVTQSSRYLVKRTGEKVFLECVQDMDHENMFWYRQDPGLGLRLIYFSYDVKMKEKGDIPEGYSVSREKKERFSLILESASTNQTSMYLCASRGLNNQPQHFGDGTRLSIL.

The J gene is TRBJ2-1, the V gene TRBV4-2; D unresolved. The CDR3 is 13 amino acids. CDR1 is LGHNA and CDR2 is YNFKEQ in the germline V gene. V was cut by 1 base and J by 6 bases, with 7 bases left in between. For the CDR3, the DNA is TGTGCCAGCAGCCAAGTCTTCGGCAATGAGCAGTTCTTC. Its protein is CASSQVFGNEQFF.

This chain connects TRBV7-9 to TRBJ2-5; TRBD2 is a possible D gene (6 bases). This CDR3 is 14 amino acids long. Germline V gene data show CDR1 as SEHNR and CDR2 as FQNEAQ (reference sequence). The ends were cut back, 7 bases at V and 10 bases at J, with 22 bases in the middle. The CDR3: CASTEAGPQANQYF. The CDR3 DNA reads as TGTGCCAGCACCGAAGCGGGTCCCCAGGCAAACCAGTACTTC.